The 25 T cell receptor beta chains presented below share a single source sample, sequenced in a study of blood T cell repertoires in COVID-19. Data came from immunoSEQ multiplex PCR; TCRdb stores just in-frame clones and leaves some out. The table includes some 350,000 clones, roughly 90% detected once. The sequenced material came from peripheral blood. The origin of the receptors is a woman between 70 and 85 years old with COVID-19, enrolled during active disease.

This chain joins TRBV19 and TRBJ1-4; 8 bases fit TRBD1. This CDR3 contains 14 residues. Per germline, CDR1 LNHDA and CDR2 SQIVND (reference sequence). V gave up 4 bases and J gave up 7 bases; unmatched junction bases: 5. DNA for the CDR3: TGTGCCAGTAGTAGTCAGGGGGCGGGTGAAAAACTGTTTTTT. Translation: CASSSQGAGEKLFF.

As to this clone: The sample has other DNA sequences that encode this CDR3 too. The chain carries TRBV6-2 or TRBV6-3 and TRBJ1-1, with no clear D. This CDR3 has 14 residues. The germline V and J ends were trimmed by 4 bases and 1 base, with 10 bases remaining between them. Per germline, CDR1 MNHEY and CDR2 SVGEGT. The CDR3 bases are TGTGCCAGCAGTTCCTTGTCAGAGAACACTGAAGCTTTCTTT. Translated, it gives CASSSLSENTEAFF.

In this sample, this clone turned up a few times. The rearrangement uses TRBV7-2 and TRBJ2-7; D is perhaps TRBD1 (6 bases). V lost 1 base and J lost 6, with 16 bases in between. Germline V lookup: CDR1 SGHTA, CDR2 FQGNSA. The CDR3 totals 15 residues. CDR3 residues: CASSLDGTPSSEQYF. The CDR3 region has the DNA TGTGCCAGCAGCTTAGATGGGACACCGTCTAGCGAGCAGTACTTC.

This sequence joins TRBV19 and TRBJ2-3, with TRBD1 matching 10 bases. Germline CDR1 is LNHDA and CDR2 is SQIVND (reference sequence). The CDR3 runs 16 residues. V lost 5 bases to trimming and J lost 1 base; unmatched junction nucleotides: 6. The CDR3 protein is CASSPGTGDGTDTQYF. The CDR3 DNA sequence: TGTGCCAGTAGTCCCGGGACAGGGGACGGCACAGATACGCAGTATTTT. The entire variable domain, with the rest obtained from reference TRBV19 and TRBJ2-3, is as follows: DGGITQSPKYLFRKEGQNVTLSCEQNLNHDAMYWYRQDPGQGLRLIYYSQIVNDFQKGDIAEGYSVSREKKESFPLTVTSAQKNPTAFYLCASSPGTGDGTDTQYFGPGTRLTVL.

The chain employs TRBV7-9 and TRBJ1-2; 12 positions agree with TRBD1. The V segment lost 5 bases and the J segment 6 bases; nucleotides outside the gene matches: 4. This CDR3 region has 14 residues. The V gene's germline CDR1 is SEHNR and CDR2 FQNEAQ (reference sequence). DNA of the CDR3: TGTGCCAGCAGCAGGGGACAGGGGGCCAATGGCTACACCTTC. Encoded protein: CASSRGQGANGYTF.

The chain has TRBV27 and TRBJ2-3, with no clear D. From germline, CDR1 is MNHEY and CDR2 SMNVEV (reference sequence). The CDR3 runs 13 residues. The V gene lost 2 bases and the J gene lost 4 bases, with 7 bases spanning the gap. DNA for the CDR3: TGTGCCAGCAGTTTACTAGGCCCAGATACGCAGTATTTT. Its translation is CASSLLGPDTQYF.

This clone came up once. The V call is TRBV7-2, the J call TRBJ2-7; D ambiguous. This CDR3 has 13 residues. V was clipped by 4 bases and J by 4 bases, with 11 bases between them. Germline V gene lookup returns CDR1 SGHTA and CDR2 FQGNSA. The CDR3 spells CASSYNVGYEQYF. The DNA for the CDR3 is TGTGCCAGCAGCTATAACGTCGGGTACGAGCAGTACTTC. The whole variable domain, filled in from reference TRBV7-2 and TRBJ2-7, reads GAGVSQSPSNKVTEKGKDVELRCDPISGHTALYWYRQSLGQGLEFLIYFQGNSAPDKSGLPSDRFSAERTGGSVSTLTIQRTQQEDSAVYLCASSYNVGYEQYFGPGTRLTVT.

The chain has TRBV28 and TRBJ2-7; TRBD1 aligns across 7 bases. V was pared by 7 bases and J by 2 bases, with 5 bases of the junction left unmatched. Germline values: CDR1 MDHEN, CDR2 SYDVKM. There are 13 residues in the CDR3. The CDR3: CASNHRGPYEQYF. DNA for the CDR3: TGTGCCAGCAACCACAGGGGACCCTACGAGCAGTACTTC. Based on the CDR3 plus reference TRBV28 and TRBJ2-7, the full variable domain is DVKVTQSSRYLVKRTGEKVFLECVQDMDHENMFWYRQDPGLGLRLIYFSYDVKMKEKGDIPEGYSVSREKKERFSLILESASTNQTSMYLCASNHRGPYEQYFGPGTRLTVT.

The count of this clone is one. The chain's CDR3 is CASSSRENSPLHF. CDR3 coding DNA: TGTGCCAGCAGTTCGAGGGAGAATTCACCCCTCCACTTT. This chain uses TRBV12-3 or TRBV12-4 with TRBJ1-6; D is unclear. The CDR3 loop spans 13 amino acids. With 4 bases removed from V and 7 bases from J, the gap between germline ends came to 8 bases.

The CDR3: CASSYLLVSTLHF. DNA of the CDR3: TGTGCCAGCAGCTACCTTTTGGTGTCAACCCTCCACTTT. The rearrangement uses TRBV12-3 or TRBV12-4 and TRBJ1-6; the D is unclear. CDR3 length: 13 residues. Between the trimmed V and J ends, which lost 6 bases and 14 bases, there was a span of 17 bases.

The DNA for the CDR3 is TGTGCCAGCCGGACACCCCGGGGGGAAAAACTGTTTTTT. Translation: CASRTPRGEKLFF. This chain links TRBV28 with TRBJ1-4, with D perhaps TRBD1 (5 bases). The germline V and J ends were trimmed by 8 bases and 8 bases, with 15 bases remaining between them. The CDR3 loop spans 13 amino acids. Germline V gene data show CDR1 as MDHEN and CDR2 as SYDVKM.

About this clone: Within the sample, other DNA sequences also encode this same CDR3. The rearrangement uses TRBV11-3 and TRBJ1-1, with D maybe TRBD1 (5 bases). CDR3 length: 13 residues. Deletions cut 3 bases from V and 1 base from J, with 6 bases between. Germline CDR1 reads SGHNT; CDR2 reads YENEEA. Here the CDR3 DNA reads TGTGCCAGCAGCTTGGGGGGGAACACTGAAGCTTTCTTT. This sequence encodes CASSLGGNTEAFF.

The chain carries TRBV19 and TRBJ1-2, with D hard to call. The germline V gene has CDR1 LNHDA and CDR2 SQIVND (reference sequence). V shed 8 bases and J shed 5 bases, with 12 bases lying between them. The CDR3 length is 12 residues. CDR3 amino acids: CASGLALYGYTF. CDR3 bases: TGTGCCAGTGGTCTGGCCCTTTATGGCTACACCTTC. Combining the CDR3 with reference TRBV19 and TRBJ1-2 gives the whole variable domain DGGITQSPKYLFRKEGQNVTLSCEQNLNHDAMYWYRQDPGQGLRLIYYSQIVNDFQKGDIAEGYSVSREKKESFPLTVTSAQKNPTAFYLCASGLALYGYTFGSGTRLTVV.

A remark on this clone: Since no conserved phenylalanine or tryptophan closes the CDR3, a read error is the likely cause. Because the CDR3's place on the DNA is in doubt, the DNA is left out and the CDR3 is given as listed by TCRdb. The J gene is TRBJ2-3, the V gene TRBV30; the tabulated D call, TRBD2, remains unverified against the DNA. Per germline, CDR1 GTSNPN and CDR2 SVGIG (reference sequence). With termini counted, the CDR3 has 11 amino acids. The CDR3 protein is CAWSVRPSGGV.

The chain joins TRBV6-5 to TRBJ1-2; D not resolved. This CDR3 is 13 amino acids long. V shed 2 bases and J shed 8 bases, with 12 bases lying between them. Germline V gene sequence: CDR1 MNHEY, CDR2 SVGAGI. This CDR3 reads CASSYEGSGGYTF. CDR3 in DNA: TGTGCCAGCAGTTACGAGGGATCCGGAGGCTACACCTTC.

This clone was seen once. V gene TRBV12-3 or TRBV12-4 combines with J gene TRBJ1-2, with D hard to call. The CDR3 totals 12 residues. Trimming pared 6 bases from V and 5 bases from J, leaving 10 bases between. The CDR3 DNA is TGTGCCAGCAGGGAGACGGCGTATGGCTACACCTTC. Residues: CASRETAYGYTF.

V is TRBV2 and J is TRBJ2-1; 8 bases are a match to TRBD2. The CDR3 consists of 14 residues. Germline lookup yields CDR1 SNHLY and CDR2 FYNNEI. V lost 5 bases to trimming and J lost 8 bases; unmatched junction nucleotides: 8. CDR3 in amino acids: CASSWGTSADEQFF. In nucleotides, the CDR3 is TGTGCCAGCAGTTGGGGGACTAGTGCCGATGAGCAGTTCTTC.

This sequence joins TRBV29-1 and TRBJ1-1; D perhaps matches TRBD1 (6 bases). Per the germline V gene, CDR1 is SQVTM and CDR2 is ANQGSEA. V lost 6 bases and J lost 4, with 15 bases in between. This CDR3 has 13 amino acids. CDR3 coding DNA: TGCAGCGTAACGGGACAAACGAGCACTGAAGCTTTCTTT. Amino acid sequence: CSVTGQTSTEAFF.

The chain couples TRBV7-2 to TRBJ1-6; no reliable D call. Looked up from germline, CDR1 is SGHTA and CDR2 is FQGNSA. This CDR3 contains 14 residues. The ends were cut back, 3 bases at V and 6 bases at J, with 9 bases in the middle. The CDR3 loop is CASSLFGGNSPLHF. The DNA of the CDR3 is TGTGCCAGCAGCTTGTTTGGAGGTAATTCACCCCTCCACTTT.

This clone was counted between two and nine times. The chain carries TRBV18 and TRBJ1-3; D is undetermined. Trimming cost V 2 bases and J 4 bases, with 9 bases left between them. The length of the CDR3 is 14 residues. CDR1 is KGHSH and CDR2 is LQKENI in the germline V gene. The DNA of the CDR3 is TGTGCCAGCTCACCAGGAGCGGCAGGAAACACCATATATTTT. It codes for CASSPGAAGNTIYF.

The table lists this clone with a count of one. The J gene is TRBJ1-2, the V gene TRBV6-6; TRBD1 aligns across 8 bases. The trim removed 4 bases at V and 4 bases at J, leaving 8 bases unmatched. The CDR3 consists of 15 residues. Per germline, CDR1 MNHNY and CDR2 SVGAGI (reference sequence). The CDR3 DNA sequence: TGTGCCAGCAGTTTAGGACAGGGACGTAGCTATGGCTACACCTTC. It specifies CASSLGQGRSYGYTF.

In this sample, this clone turned up a few times. This chain joins TRBV21-1 and TRBJ1-1; TRBD1, the table's D call, lacks a check against the DNA. TRBV21-1 is marked as a pseudogene. The CDR3 runs 16 residues. CDR3 in DNA: TGTGCCAGCAGCCCACCGGACAGGGACTCAAACACTGAAGCTTTCTTT. As protein: CASSPPDRDSNTEAFF.

The chain joins TRBV11-2 to TRBJ2-7; D is ambiguous. This CDR3 is 11 amino acids long. Germline CDR1 and CDR2: SGHAT and FQNNGV. Trimming took 5 bases from V and 1 from J, leaving 3 bases between them. The CDR3 here is CASSVSYEQYF. The CDR3 bases are TGTGCCAGCAGCGTATCCTACGAGCAGTACTTC.

The chain has TRBV19 and TRBJ2-5; a weak D match, TRBD1 (6 bases). Germline CDR1 LNHDA, CDR2 SQIVND (reference sequence). CDR3 length: 13 residues. V lost 3 bases, J lost 5 bases, and 10 bases lay in between. The CDR3 loop is CASSIPGEETQYF. Here the CDR3 DNA reads TGTGCCAGTAGTATCCCAGGGGAGGAGACCCAGTACTTC.

This clone was seen only once. This chain connects TRBV30 to TRBJ1-2; possibly TRBD1 for D (6 bases). Germline lookup yields CDR1 GTSNPN and CDR2 SVGIG (reference sequence). This CDR3 comprises 13 residues. V dropped 3 bases and J dropped 4 bases, with 12 bases sitting between them. The CDR3 DNA follows: TGTGCCTGGAGATCACAGGGCGGCTATGGCTACACCTTC. This translates into CAWRSQGGYGYTF. The whole variable domain, filled in from reference TRBV30 and TRBJ1-2, reads SQTIHQWPATLVQPVGSPLSLECTVEGTSNPNLYWYRQAAGRGLQLLFYSVGIGQISSEVPQNLSASRPQDRQFILSSKKLLLSDSGFYLCAWRSQGGYGYTFGSGTRLTVV.